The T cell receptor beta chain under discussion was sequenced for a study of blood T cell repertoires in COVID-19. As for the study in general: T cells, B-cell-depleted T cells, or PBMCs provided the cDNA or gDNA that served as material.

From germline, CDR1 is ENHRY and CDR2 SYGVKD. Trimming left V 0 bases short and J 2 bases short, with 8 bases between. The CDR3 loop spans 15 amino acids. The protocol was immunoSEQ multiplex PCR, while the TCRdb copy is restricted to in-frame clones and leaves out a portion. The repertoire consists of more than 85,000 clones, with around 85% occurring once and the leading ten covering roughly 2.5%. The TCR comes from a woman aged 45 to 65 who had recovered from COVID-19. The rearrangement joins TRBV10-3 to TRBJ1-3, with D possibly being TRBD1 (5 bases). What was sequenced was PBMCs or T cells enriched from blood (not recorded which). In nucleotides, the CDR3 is TGTGCCATCAGTGAGTCAGGAGGGGCTGGAAACACCATATATTTT. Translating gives CAISESGGAGNTIYF.